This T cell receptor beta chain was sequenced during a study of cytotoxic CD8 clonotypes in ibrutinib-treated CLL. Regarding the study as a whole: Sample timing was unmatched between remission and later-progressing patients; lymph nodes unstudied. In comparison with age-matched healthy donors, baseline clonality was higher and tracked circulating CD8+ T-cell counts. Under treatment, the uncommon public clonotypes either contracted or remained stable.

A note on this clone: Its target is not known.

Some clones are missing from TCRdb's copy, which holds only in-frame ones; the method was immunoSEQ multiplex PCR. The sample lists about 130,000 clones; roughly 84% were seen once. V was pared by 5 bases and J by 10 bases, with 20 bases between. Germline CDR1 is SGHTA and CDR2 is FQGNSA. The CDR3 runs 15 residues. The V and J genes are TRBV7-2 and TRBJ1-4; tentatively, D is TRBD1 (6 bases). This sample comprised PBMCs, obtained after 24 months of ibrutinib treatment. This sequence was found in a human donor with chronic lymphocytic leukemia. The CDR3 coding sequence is TGTGCCAGCAGCCCCGGGTTGGGTAGAGGGGGAAAACTGTTTTTT. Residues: CASSPGLGRGGKLFF.